This is a list of T cell receptor beta chains from one sample in a study of T-cell reconstitution after alpha-beta-depleted transplantation in children. TCRdb re-derived calls from the PCR reads in MiXCR, one entry per CDR3 protein. The table has 500,000 or so distinct CDR3 sequences, 32% seen once; the top ten hold around 2.4%. The sample in question was PBMCs from the stem cell graft donor, obtained from the stem cell graft. The origin of the receptors is a human donor who donated a stem cell graft to a child with aplastic anemia. Each CDR3 is given with its conserved first and last residue. Rows give clone size only sometimes, using once, few, many, or a class for an expanded clone.

V gene | CDR3 length | clone size | CDR3 protein
TRBV6-5 | 12 | few | CASGSNTGELFF
TRBV11-2 | 20 | - | CASSGIGRDITPTLTDTQYF
TRBV27 | 13 | - | CASSEGVTYEQYF
TRBV20-1 | 14 | - | CSARDRGADYGYTF
TRBV5-6 | 16 | - | CASSPPGTGGHNEQFF
TRBV27 | 16 | - | CASSSNNRNSYNEQFF
TRBV2 | 12 | - | CASEGQSYGYTF
TRBV20-1 | 13 | few | CSAAHRGLNGYTF
TRBV10-3 | 14 | - | CAISDGLAGDTQYF
TRBV18 | 16 | - | CASSPVPGSSGNTIYF
TRBV10-3 | 13 | few | CAIRRDRDNEQFF
TRBV29-1 | 12 | few | CSAGLAQETQYF
TRBV30 | 14 | - | CAWKRGSGNYGYTF
TRBV7-6 | 15 | - | CASSLAGDYTDTQYF
TRBV27 | 14 | - | CASSPHNSNQPQHF
TRBV20-1 | 16 | few | CSQDTRDRGLSDTQYF
TRBV5-4 | 16 | - | CASSLDPQGRSTEAFF
TRBV9 | 13 | - | CASSQGRGYEQYF
TRBV30 | 13 | few | CAWSEGLYNEQFF
TRBV9 | 14 | - | CASSGAGLSYEQYF
TRBV4-3 | 15 | - | CASSQSPSGGDEQFF
TRBV12-5 | 15 | - | CASGLTSTVGTEAFF
TRBV29-1 | 10 | many | CSVGGETQYF
TRBV12-3/TRBV12-4 | 15 | - | CASTWEGFNTGELFF
TRBV7-2 | 14 | few | CASSLRRLAHEQFF
TRBV10-2 | 16 | - | CASSEEVAGVYNEQFF
TRBV6-5 | 15 | few | CASSSLGAGGNTIYF
TRBV12-5 | 14 | - | CASGSPDTNTEAFF
TRBV20-1 | 14 | - | CSAEPGQGPYEQYF
TRBV6-1 | 15 | - | CASSDVNRNDEKLFF
TRBV18 | 13 | few | CASSPSGTDTQYF
TRBV15 | 13 | - | CATSRIRTGELFF
TRBV11-2 | 17 | - | CASSLDSTGIPYNEQFF
TRBV21-1 | 20 | few | CASSKCGGGRTFSYNSPLHF
TRBV15 | 16 | - | CATNGIAGSSYNEQFF
TRBV9 | 16 | few | CASSSRPRSDNSPLHF
TRBV6-5 | 17 | few | CASSYERASGSSGELFF
TRBV12-3/TRBV12-4 | 14 | - | CASSSTGIRETQYF
TRBV20-1 | 13 | few | CSGARGAYQPQHF
TRBV20-1 | 16 | many | CSARRAGGLTYNEQFF
TRBV7-2 | 15 | - | CASSLVLAEGGELFF
TRBV7-6 | 14 | few | CASRGISSTDTQYF
TRBV4-3 | 15 | - | CASSQGQSSGNTIYF
TRBV6-1 | 14 | - | CASSEAGRGGEQFF
TRBV5-1 | 15 | - | CASSLVSGVNQPQHF